Listed below are T cell receptor beta chains from one sample, sequenced in a study of blood T cell repertoires in COVID-19. The assay was immunoSEQ multiplex PCR, and TCRdb's table has in-frame clones only and misses some. The profile shows roughly 250,000 clones, roughly 80% of them singletons. Sequenced input: peripheral blood. The receptor set was obtained from an older woman with active or convalescent COVID-19. CDR3s include the opening cysteine and the closing phenylalanine or tryptophan. Each record gives: J gene, V gene, CDR3 protein.

TRBJ1-2 TRBV5-4 CASSSPLDRDNYGYTF
TRBJ1-5 TRBV10-3 CATRGGPDRPQHF
TRBJ1-1 TRBV19 CASSTQGASTEAFF
TRBJ1-2 TRBV6-5 CASMKGGGGAEGYTF
TRBJ2-3 TRBV6-5 CASGQGRTDTQYF
TRBJ2-7 TRBV2 CASSLRQFDVSYEQYF
TRBJ2-6 TRBV19 CASSRDSLSGANVLTF
TRBJ1-2 TRBV2 CASSDGTWGYTF
TRBJ1-1 TRBV10-3 CAIHSDRGRVTEAFF
TRBJ2-2 TRBV2 CASSGLATNTGELFF
TRBJ2-3 TRBV19 CASSRRGAGNTDTQYF
TRBJ1-4 TRBV6-5 CASSYGGFNEKLFF
TRBJ2-7 TRBV3-1/TRBV3-2 CASSETARGYEQYF
TRBJ2-7 TRBV3-1/TRBV3-2 CASSQDYWRGTYEQYF
TRBJ2-2 TRBV6-5 CASSYQQGATGELFF
TRBJ1-1 TRBV7-8 CASSWGQGAIRRRTEAFF
TRBJ2-1 TRBV10-3 CAISDSGGAYNEQFF
TRBJ1-5 TRBV18 CASSSSGTGVYSNQPQHF
TRBJ2-3 TRBV7-8 CASSRGASGGWDTQYF
TRBJ1-2 TRBV5-4 CASSLGLGGYTF
TRBJ2-5 TRBV18 CASSPLAGFGETQYF
TRBJ2-3 TRBV19 CASRGQGGKDTQYF
TRBJ1-2 TRBV7-6 CASSLEGFYGYTF
TRBJ1-1 TRBV4-3 CASSQDSGTANTEAFF
TRBJ1-2 TRBV24-1 CATPGRDSGGYTF
TRBJ2-5 TRBV3-1/TRBV3-2 CASSQDYAGQGYGETQYF
TRBJ2-5 TRBV5-1 CASSMGQGTETQYF
TRBJ1-6 TRBV18 CASSPLDRDRRNSPLHF